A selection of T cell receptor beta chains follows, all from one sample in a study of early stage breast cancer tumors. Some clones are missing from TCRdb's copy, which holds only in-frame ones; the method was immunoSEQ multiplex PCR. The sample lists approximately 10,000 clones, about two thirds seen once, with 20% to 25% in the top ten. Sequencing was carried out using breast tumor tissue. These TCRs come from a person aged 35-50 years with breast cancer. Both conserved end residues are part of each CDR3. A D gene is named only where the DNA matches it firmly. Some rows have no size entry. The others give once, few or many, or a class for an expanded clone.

cdr3_aa: CASSAHPSGRTMQETQYF
cdr3_nt: TGTGCCAGCAGTGCGCATCCTAGCGGGAGAACAATGCAAGAGACCCAGTACTTC
clone_size: once
v_call: TRBV6-1
d_call: TRBD2
j_call: TRBJ2-5

cdr3_aa: CSVEGGTRTDTQYF
cdr3_nt: TGCAGCGTTGAAGGCGGGACCCGCACAGATACGCAGTATTTT
clone_size: NA
v_call: TRBV29-1
d_call: NA
j_call: TRBJ2-3

cdr3_aa: CASSPTSSNQPQHF
cdr3_nt: TGTGCCAGCAGCCCTACTAGTAGCAATCAGCCCCAGCATTTT
clone_size: few
v_call: TRBV7-6
d_call: NA
j_call: TRBJ1-5

cdr3_aa: CASSPHDRDRGDEQYF
cdr3_nt: TGTGCCAGCAGCCCTCACGACCGGGACAGGGGCGACGAGCAGTACTTC
clone_size: few
v_call: TRBV4-2
d_call: TRBD1
j_call: TRBJ2-7

cdr3_aa: CASSPLGEGANEQFF
cdr3_nt: TGTGCCAGCAGCCCCCTGGGGGAGGGAGCCAATGAGCAGTTCTTC
clone_size: NA
v_call: TRBV7-2
d_call: TRBD2
j_call: TRBJ2-1

cdr3_aa: CASSHATRQGEGPQYF
cdr3_nt: TGTGCCAGCAGCCACGCAACTCGACAGGGGGAGGGGCCACAGTACTTC
clone_size: NA
v_call: TRBV5-4
d_call: TRBD1
j_call: TRBJ2-7

cdr3_aa: CASSTGRRNEQFF
cdr3_nt: TGTGCCAGCAGCACTGGACGGCGTAATGAGCAGTTCTTC
clone_size: NA
v_call: TRBV11-3
d_call: NA
j_call: TRBJ2-1

cdr3_aa: CASSEETSGSGLETQYF
cdr3_nt: TGTGCCAGCAGTGAGGAGACTAGCGGGAGCGGTCTAGAGACCCAGTACTTC
clone_size: NA
v_call: TRBV27
d_call: TRBD2
j_call: TRBJ2-5

cdr3_aa: CSVELAVTSTDTQYF
cdr3_nt: TGCAGCGTTGAACTAGCGGTTACTAGCACAGATACGCAGTATTTT
clone_size: NA
v_call: TRBV29-1
d_call: TRBD2
j_call: TRBJ2-3

cdr3_aa: CSVELASGDRTDTQYF
cdr3_nt: TGCAGCGTTGAACTGGCTAGCGGGGATCGCACAGATACGCAGTATTTT
clone_size: NA
v_call: TRBV29-1
d_call: TRBD2
j_call: TRBJ2-3

cdr3_aa: CASSFTPRTNYGYTF
cdr3_nt: TGTGCCAGCAGCTTTACACCCCGCACCAACTATGGCTACACCTTC
clone_size: once
v_call: TRBV6-6
d_call: NA
j_call: TRBJ1-2

cdr3_aa: CASSLVGDRAADTQYF
cdr3_nt: TGCGCCAGCAGCTTGGTAGGAGACAGGGCTGCAGATACGCAGTATTTT
clone_size: NA
v_call: TRBV5-1
d_call: TRBD1
j_call: TRBJ2-3

cdr3_aa: CSVPGRQGDDEQFF
cdr3_nt: TGCAGCGTCCCAGGGAGGCAGGGGGACGATGAGCAGTTCTTC
clone_size: NA
v_call: TRBV29-1
d_call: NA
j_call: TRBJ2-1

cdr3_aa: CASSLGLAGDTDTQYF
cdr3_nt: TGTGCCAGCAGCTTAGGGCTAGCGGGAGACACAGATACGCAGTATTTT
clone_size: NA
v_call: TRBV7-3
d_call: TRBD2
j_call: TRBJ2-3

cdr3_aa: CASSQVGQGGEKLFF
cdr3_nt: TGTGCCAGCAGCCAAGTAGGACAGGGGGGAGAAAAACTGTTTTTT
clone_size: NA
v_call: TRBV6-1
d_call: TRBD1
j_call: TRBJ1-4

cdr3_aa: CASNGVGSNEQFF
cdr3_nt: TGTGCCAGCAATGGGGTAGGAAGCAATGAGCAGTTCTTC
clone_size: NA
v_call: TRBV2
d_call: NA
j_call: TRBJ2-1

cdr3_aa: CASSLDQGRGTDTQYF
cdr3_nt: TGTGCCAGCAGCTTAGATCAGGGCAGAGGCACAGATACGCAGTATTTT
clone_size: few
v_call: TRBV11-2
d_call: NA
j_call: TRBJ2-3

cdr3_aa: CASSFILGRNEQFF
cdr3_nt: TGTGCCAGCAGCTTTATTTTGGGTCGAAATGAGCAGTTCTTC
clone_size: NA
v_call: TRBV7-2
d_call: NA
j_call: TRBJ2-1

cdr3_aa: CASSQSPGTGAYNEQFF
cdr3_nt: TGTGCCAGCTCACAGTCACCCGGGACAGGCGCCTACAATGAGCAGTTCTTC
clone_size: NA
v_call: TRBV18
d_call: TRBD1
j_call: TRBJ2-1

cdr3_aa: CATSRDPGFRYEQYF
cdr3_nt: TGTGCCACCAGCAGAGATCCGGGGTTTCGCTACGAGCAGTACTTC
clone_size: NA
v_call: TRBV15
d_call: NA
j_call: TRBJ2-7

cdr3_aa: CASSLGGQGKRAFF
cdr3_nt: TGTGCCAGCAGCTTGGGGGGACAGGGGAAGAGGGCTTTCTTT
clone_size: NA
v_call: TRBV5-4
d_call: TRBD1
j_call: TRBJ1-1

cdr3_aa: CASRPTGSLNYGYTF
cdr3_nt: TGTGCCAGCAGGCCCACGGGATCCCTCAACTATGGCTACACCTTC
clone_size: medium-sized
v_call: TRBV6-5
d_call: NA
j_call: TRBJ1-2

cdr3_aa: CSVGSRQGAYEQYF
cdr3_nt: TGCAGCGTAGGCTCTCGACAGGGCGCCTACGAGCAGTACTTC
clone_size: medium-sized
v_call: TRBV29-1
d_call: TRBD1
j_call: TRBJ2-7

cdr3_aa: CASSVGPVLSSYNEQFF
cdr3_nt: TGTGCCAGCAGCGTGGGTCCCGTGCTTAGCTCCTACAATGAGCAGTTCTTC
clone_size: NA
v_call: TRBV9
d_call: NA
j_call: TRBJ2-1

cdr3_aa: CASRLRDEQFF
cdr3_nt: TGTGCCAGCAGGTTGCGGGACGAGCAGTTCTTC
clone_size: NA
v_call: TRBV28
d_call: NA
j_call: TRBJ2-1

cdr3_aa: CASSPDRRNPQHF
cdr3_nt: TGTGCCAGCAGCCCGGACAGGCGAAACCCCCAGCATTTT
clone_size: few
v_call: TRBV7-8
d_call: TRBD1
j_call: TRBJ1-5

cdr3_aa: CASTWDRVGTEAFF
cdr3_nt: TGCGCCAGCACCTGGGACAGGGTTGGTACTGAAGCTTTCTTT
clone_size: NA
v_call: TRBV5-1
d_call: TRBD1
j_call: TRBJ1-1

cdr3_aa: CASSSDPTVTEAFF
cdr3_nt: TGTGCCAGCAGCTCTGACCCGACAGTGACTGAAGCTTTCTTT
clone_size: NA
v_call: TRBV7-9
d_call: NA
j_call: TRBJ1-1

cdr3_aa: CASRDRGWNTIYF
cdr3_nt: TGTGCCAGCAGGGACAGGGGGTGGAACACCATATATTTT
clone_size: NA
v_call: TRBV2
d_call: TRBD1
j_call: TRBJ1-3

cdr3_aa: CASSLPGHKNEQFF
cdr3_nt: TGTGCCAGCAGCTTACCTGGCCACAAAAATGAGCAGTTCTTC
clone_size: NA
v_call: TRBV7-9
d_call: NA
j_call: TRBJ2-1

cdr3_aa: CASSFEGGEAFF
cdr3_nt: TGTGCCAGTAGTTTTGAGGGTGGGGAAGCTTTCTTT
clone_size: few
v_call: TRBV19
d_call: NA
j_call: TRBJ1-1

cdr3_aa: CASSGTTGANVLTF
cdr3_nt: TGTGCCAGCTCGGGCACAACTGGGGCCAACGTCCTGACTTTC
clone_size: NA
v_call: TRBV18
d_call: NA
j_call: TRBJ2-6

cdr3_aa: CSARDEGTQYF
cdr3_nt: TGCAGCGCCCGGGACGAGGGGACCCAGTACTTC
clone_size: NA
v_call: TRBV29-1
d_call: NA
j_call: TRBJ2-5

cdr3_aa: CASSQGGGGKNIQYF
cdr3_nt: TGTGCCAGCAGCCAAGGCGGGGGTGGCAAAAACATTCAGTACTTC
clone_size: NA
v_call: TRBV4-2
d_call: TRBD2
j_call: TRBJ2-4

cdr3_aa: CASSIDLATGVYHEQYF
cdr3_nt: TGTGCCAGTAGTATAGATCTTGCGACAGGGGTTTACCACGAGCAGTACTTC
clone_size: medium-sized
v_call: TRBV19
d_call: TRBD1
j_call: TRBJ2-7

cdr3_aa: CASRRGTSHEQYF
cdr3_nt: TGTGCCAGCAGACGAGGGACTAGCCACGAGCAGTACTTC
clone_size: few
v_call: TRBV5-6
d_call: TRBD2
j_call: TRBJ2-7

cdr3_aa: CASSLLAGADNEQFF
cdr3_nt: TGCGCCAGCAGCTTGCTGGCAGGAGCCGACAATGAGCAGTTCTTC
clone_size: NA
v_call: TRBV5-1
d_call: NA
j_call: TRBJ2-1

cdr3_aa: CASRAWGAETQYF
cdr3_nt: TGTGCCAGCAGGGCGTGGGGGGCCGAGACCCAGTACTTC
clone_size: NA
v_call: TRBV5-6
d_call: NA
j_call: TRBJ2-5

cdr3_aa: CASSVAGQGDDVYF
cdr3_nt: TGTGCCAGCAGCGTCGCTGGACAGGGGGACGACGTTTACTTC
clone_size: once
v_call: TRBV9
d_call: TRBD1
j_call: TRBJ2-7

cdr3_aa: CASSPDRDSYEQYF
cdr3_nt: TGTGCCAGCAGTCCCGACAGGGACTCCTACGAGCAGTACTTC
clone_size: NA
v_call: TRBV27
d_call: TRBD1
j_call: TRBJ2-7

cdr3_aa: CASSSDGGFQQYF
cdr3_nt: TGTGCCAGCAGCTCAGATGGGGGCTTCCAGCAGTACTTC
clone_size: NA
v_call: TRBV11-2
d_call: NA
j_call: TRBJ2-7

cdr3_aa: CASSSGSGVSDEQFF
cdr3_nt: TGTGCCAGCAGTTCCGGATCAGGAGTATCGGATGAGCAGTTCTTC
clone_size: NA
v_call: TRBV25-1
d_call: NA
j_call: TRBJ2-1